The source of this T cell receptor beta chain is a study of cytomegalovirus exposure and HLA in healthy donors. At the level of the study: HLA-typed donors contributed 80 million or so unique TCRs, which were held in an early data release. Study-wide findings and caveats: Association of a missense DCLRE1C variant with TCR beta V- and J-gene trimming was reported in a later analysis. Previous analysis showed most TCR beta V segments were productive about 90% or about 30% of the time.

The PCR ran on 60 Vbeta and 13 Jbeta primers. Sequenced by immunoSEQ multiplex PCR; TCRdb stores in-frame clones only, minus some. The table includes roughly 120,000 clones, 79% detected once. In regard to this clone: Its antigen remains unidentified.

Each donor's status was that of a healthy bone marrow donor. Trimming left V 0 bases short and J 2 bases short, with 8 bases between. Germline CDR1 MNHNY, CDR2 SVGAGI (reference sequence). The CDR3 runs to 15 residues. The sequence derives from a man aged 30 to 45 in good health and CMV-seropositive. The sample taken for sequencing was PBMCs. V usage is TRBV6-6 and J usage is TRBJ2-1, with D possibly matching TRBD2 (6 bases). DNA of the CDR3: TGTGCCAGCAGTTACTCGCGGAGGGCCTACAATGAGCAGTTCTTC. Amino acids: CASSYSRRAYNEQFF.